The 3 T cell receptor beta chains below all came from one sample that was sequenced in a study of T cell repertoires in cytomegalovirus infection (dated by TCRdb to about 2019). The run used an Illumina HiSeq 1500. TCRdb redid the processing of the public reads, applying fastp at Q25 and MiXCR, and retained in-frame beta chains. Each entry merges the rows of one CDR3 protein and shows their most common DNA and genes. The sample contains hundreds of thousands of distinct CDR3 sequences, roughly 30% of them found a single time. 15% to 20% of the sample is in the top ten clones. No cognate antigen is known for these TCRs. What this sample's treatment or condition label stands for: in vitro stimulation with specific CMV peptide epitopes to enrich CMV-specific T cells. The material sequenced was cultured PBMCs, taken from culture after CMV antigen stimulation. The receptors come from a human donor in good health (CMV status not recorded). Some clones in this sample may be carry-over from other donors' samples.

The chain is built from TRBV20-1 and TRBJ2-1, with 8 bases that match TRBD1. The CDR3 covers 13 residues. Germline CDR1 reads DFQATT; CDR2 reads SNEGSKA (reference sequence). The trim removed 6 bases at V and 6 bases at J, leaving 7 bases unmatched. CDR3 nucleotides: TGCAGTGCCGGGACAGGTGGGACCAATGAGCAGTTCTTC. Encoded protein: CSAGTGGTNEQFF.

The gene calls are TRBV2 and TRBJ2-3, with D perhaps TRBD2 (6 bases). Trimming shortened V by 0 bases and J by 1 base, and 11 bases separated the two germline ends. The CDR3 spans 16 residues. CDR1 SNHLY and CDR2 FYNNEI come from the germline V gene. CDR3 in amino acids: CASSEAWDLRTDTQYF. CDR3 DNA sequence: TGTGCCAGCAGTGAAGCTTGGGACTTACGCACAGATACGCAGTATTTT. Using reference TRBV2 and TRBJ2-3 for the parts outside the CDR3, the full variable domain is EPEVTQTPSHQVTQMGQEVILRCVPISNHLYFYWYRQILGQKVEFLVSFYNNEISEKSEIFDDQFSVERPDGSNFTLKIRSTKLEDSAMYFCASSEAWDLRTDTQYFGPGTRLTVL.

The rearrangement links TRBV20-1 to TRBJ2-7; 9 bases map to TRBD2. The CDR3 is made up of 15 amino acids. Trimming removed 1 base from V and 7 bases from J; junction bases left unmatched: 11. Germline CDR1 and CDR2: DFQATT and SNEGSKA (reference sequence). The chain's CDR3 is CSARAASGMSPEQYF. CDR3 in DNA: TGCAGTGCTAGAGCTGCTAGCGGGATGTCCCCAGAGCAGTACTTC.